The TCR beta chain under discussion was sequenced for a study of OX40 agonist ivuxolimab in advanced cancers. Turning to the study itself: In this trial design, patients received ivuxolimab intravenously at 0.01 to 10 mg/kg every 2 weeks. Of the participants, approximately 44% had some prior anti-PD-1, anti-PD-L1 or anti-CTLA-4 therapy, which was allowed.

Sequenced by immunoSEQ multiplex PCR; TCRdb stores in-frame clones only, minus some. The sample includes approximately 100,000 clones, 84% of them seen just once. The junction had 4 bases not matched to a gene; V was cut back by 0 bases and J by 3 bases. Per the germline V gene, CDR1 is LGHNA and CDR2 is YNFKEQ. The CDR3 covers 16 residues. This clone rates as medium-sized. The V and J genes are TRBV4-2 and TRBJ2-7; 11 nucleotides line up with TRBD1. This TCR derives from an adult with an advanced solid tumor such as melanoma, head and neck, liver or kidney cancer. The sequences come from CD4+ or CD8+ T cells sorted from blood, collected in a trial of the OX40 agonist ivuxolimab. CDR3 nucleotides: TGTGCCAGCAGCCAAGATGCCGGGACAGGGGGCTACGAGCAGTACTTC. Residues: CASSQDAGTGGYEQYF.